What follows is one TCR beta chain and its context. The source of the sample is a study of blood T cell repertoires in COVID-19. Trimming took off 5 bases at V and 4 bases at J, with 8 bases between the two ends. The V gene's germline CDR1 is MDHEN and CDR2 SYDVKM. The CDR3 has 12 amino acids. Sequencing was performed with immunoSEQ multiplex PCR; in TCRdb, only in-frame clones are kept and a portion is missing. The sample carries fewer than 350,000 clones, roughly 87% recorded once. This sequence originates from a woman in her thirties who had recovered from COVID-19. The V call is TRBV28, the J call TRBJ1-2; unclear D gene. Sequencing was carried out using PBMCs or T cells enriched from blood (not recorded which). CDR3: CASSRAGYGYTF. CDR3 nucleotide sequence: TGTGCCAGCAGTCGGGCGGGCTATGGCTACACCTTC.